A single sample gave rise to the 3 T cell receptor beta chains below, sequenced in a study of blood T cells in healthy people across ages. Then a second PCR, running about 7 to 11 cycles, was carried out with a sample-barcoded 5' primer and a J-beta primer mix. A single record per CDR3 protein comes from TCRdb applying MiXCR to the 5' RACE reads. The sample carries 800,000 to 950,000 distinct CDR3 sequences, roughly 34% recorded once. What was sequenced was blood. The receptors here all came from a man aged 18-30 years in good health.

The genes are TRBV12-3 or TRBV12-4 and TRBJ1-5; weak D call: TRBD1 (6 bases). The CDR3 covers 15 residues. Trimming cost V 7 bases and J 0 bases, with 13 bases left between them. The CDR3 DNA reads as TGTGCCAGCACCCAAGGGGGTGCTAGCAATCAGCCCCAGCATTTT. Protein sequence: CASTQGGASNQPQHF.

The J gene is TRBJ1-5, the V gene TRBV7-9; D gene ambiguous. Germline assignment: CDR1 SEHNR and CDR2 FQNEAQ (reference sequence). The CDR3 length is 12 residues. The V gene lost 0 bases and the J gene lost 11 bases, with 8 bases spanning the gap. The CDR3 sequence: CASSLAGEAQHF. Written as DNA, the CDR3 is TGTGCCAGCAGCTTAGCGGGAGAAGCCCAGCATTTT.

The V call is TRBV7-8, the J call TRBJ2-5; no reliable D call. V shed 1 base and J shed 2 bases, with 8 bases lying between them. This CDR3 has 14 amino acids. CDR1 and CDR2 (germline): SGHVS, FQNEAQ. CDR3 sequence reads: CASSLELLQETQYF. CDR3 sequence (DNA): TGTGCCAGCAGCTTAGAACTTTTGCAAGAGACCCAGTACTTC.